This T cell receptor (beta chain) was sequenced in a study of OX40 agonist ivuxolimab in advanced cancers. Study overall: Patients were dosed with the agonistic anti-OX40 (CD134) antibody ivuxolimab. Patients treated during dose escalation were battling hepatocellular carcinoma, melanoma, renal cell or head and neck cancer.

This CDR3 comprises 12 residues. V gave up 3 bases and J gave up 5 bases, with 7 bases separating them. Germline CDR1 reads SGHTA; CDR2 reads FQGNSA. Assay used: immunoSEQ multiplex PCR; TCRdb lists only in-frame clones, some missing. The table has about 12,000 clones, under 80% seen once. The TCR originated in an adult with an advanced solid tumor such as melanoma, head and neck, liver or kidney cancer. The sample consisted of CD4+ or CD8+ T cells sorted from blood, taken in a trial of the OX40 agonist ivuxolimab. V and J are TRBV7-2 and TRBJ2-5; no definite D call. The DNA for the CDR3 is TGTGCCAGCAGCTTTAATCCGGAGACCCAGTACTTC. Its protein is CASSFNPETQYF.